This T cell receptor (beta chain) was obtained from a study of cytomegalovirus exposure and HLA in healthy donors. The study ran its PCR with 60 Vbeta and 13 Jbeta primers. TCRdb keeps only in-frame clones here, not all; method: immunoSEQ multiplex PCR. The data show about 130,000 clones, with 80% seen just once and more than 1% held by the top ten. The V end was cut by 0 bases, the J end by 3 bases, with 15 bases between. The CDR3 loop spans 16 amino acids. Germline CDR1 LNHNV, CDR2 YYDKDF (reference sequence). This sequence joins TRBV15 and TRBJ2-7, with D perhaps matching TRBD2 (5 bases). The source material was PBMCs. The receptor comes from a female donor in good health and CMV-seronegative. The CDR3 spells CATSRDLSGLGYEQYF. In DNA, the CDR3 is TGTGCCACCAGCAGAGATTTATCAGGACTTGGCTACGAGCAGTACTTC.